This passage covers 15 T cell receptor beta chains from one sample sequenced in a study of blood T cell repertoires in COVID-19. Data came from immunoSEQ multiplex PCR; TCRdb stores just in-frame clones and leaves some out. The sample yields under 170,000 clones, more than 75% seen once. Sequencing was carried out using peripheral blood. The receptors here all came from a man between 65 and 79 years old with acute or convalescent COVID-19.

This chain connects TRBV6-5 to TRBJ2-7, with D possibly being TRBD2 (5 bases). Trimming took 0 bases from V and 3 from J, leaving 15 bases between them. The length of the CDR3 is 16 residues. CDR1 MNHEY and CDR2 SVGAGI come from the germline V gene. In DNA, the CDR3 is TGTGCCAGCAGTTACTCGATATCCCCCGCGGGCTACGAGCAGTACTTC. Protein: CASSYSISPAGYEQYF.

This clone was seen more than once but under ten times. The V call is TRBV7-2, the J call TRBJ2-5; 10 bases map to TRBD1. The trim removed 4 bases at V and 7 bases at J, leaving 6 bases unmatched. Germline V gene data show CDR1 as SGHTA and CDR2 as FQGNSA. The CDR3 contains 14 residues. The CDR3 is CASSWGQGLVTQYF. CDR3 coding DNA: TGTGCCAGCAGCTGGGGACAGGGGTTGGTGACCCAGTACTTC.

This rearrangement joins TRBV19 to TRBJ1-5, with D possibly TRBD1 on 5 matching bases. Germline V gene lookup returns CDR1 LNHDA and CDR2 SQIVND (reference sequence). Trimming took off 8 bases at V and 5 bases at J, with 16 bases between the two ends. This CDR3 is 14 amino acids long. Here the CDR3 DNA reads TGTGCCAGTCGAAGGACTATGGGGGATCAGCCCCAGCATTTT. This codes for CASRRTMGDQPQHF. Complete variable domain (other parts from reference TRBV19 and TRBJ1-5): DGGITQSPKYLFRKEGQNVTLSCEQNLNHDAMYWYRQDPGQGLRLIYYSQIVNDFQKGDIAEGYSVSREKKESFPLTVTSAQKNPTAFYLCASRRTMGDQPQHFGDGTRLSIL.

The genes are TRBV15 and TRBJ2-1; 9 bases fit TRBD2. V was pared by 0 bases and J by 7 bases, with 7 bases of the junction left unmatched. The CDR3 has 16 residues. Germline-derived CDR1 and CDR2 are LNHNV and YYDKDF (reference sequence). The DNA for the CDR3 is TGTGCCACCAGCAGAGATGTGAGCCTAGCGGGGAATGAGCAGTTCTTC. Amino acids: CATSRDVSLAGNEQFF.

This chain uses TRBV24-1 with TRBJ1-2, with D possibly being TRBD1 (6 bases). The CDR3 has 13 residues. Germline assignment: CDR1 KGHDR and CDR2 SFDVKD. V lost 2 bases, J lost 7 bases, and 10 bases lay in between. The CDR3: CATSDSQGTGYTF. For the CDR3, the DNA is TGTGCCACCAGTGATTCCCAGGGGACTGGCTACACCTTC.

This chain uses TRBV12-5 with TRBJ2-1; 10 bases match TRBD2. The junction had 7 bases not matched to a gene; V was cut back by 2 bases and J by 6 bases. The CDR3 is 16 residues long. Germline CDR1 is LGHNT and CDR2 is FRNRAP. CDR3 sequence reads: CASGLLASGRVNEQFF. The CDR3 bases are TGTGCTAGTGGTTTGTTGGCCAGCGGGAGGGTCAATGAGCAGTTCTTC.

This clone was counted between two and nine times. The chain recombines TRBV3-1 (or the pseudogene TRBV3-2) with TRBJ2-7, with 12 bases fitting TRBD2. The CDR3 covers 15 residues. CDR1 LGHDT and CDR2 YNNKEL come from the germline V gene (reference sequence). Trimming cost V 1 base and J 2 bases; bases outside gene matches: 0. CDR3 in DNA: TGTGCCAGCAGCCAAGGACTAGCGGGGGCCTACGAGCAGTACTTC. Protein product: CASSQGLAGAYEQYF.

The rearrangement joins TRBV7-9 to TRBJ2-1, with D hard to call. In germline, CDR1 is SEHNR, CDR2 FQNEAQ (reference sequence). The CDR3 is 14 residues long. Between the trimmed V and J ends, which lost 3 bases and 5 bases, there was a span of 11 bases. CDR3 in DNA: TGTGCCAGCAGCTTTGTGAAGGAGAACAATGAGCAGTTCTTC. Residues: CASSFVKENNEQFF.

The chain has TRBV28 and TRBJ2-2; the match to TRBD2 covers 7 bases. The V and J ends lost 8 bases and 1 base, in that order; junction bases with no gene match: 4. Germline assignment: CDR1 MDHEN and CDR2 SYDVKM. The CDR3 spans 14 residues. The CDR3: CASVRGGNTGELFF. The CDR3 DNA sequence: TGTGCCAGCGTCCGCGGGGGGAACACCGGGGAGCTGTTTTTT.

This chain connects TRBV7-9 to TRBJ2-3; D is undetermined. The V gene lost 4 bases and the J gene lost 7 bases, with 9 bases spanning the gap. This CDR3 is 12 amino acids long. Germline-derived CDR1 and CDR2 are SEHNR and FQNEAQ (reference sequence). The CDR3 DNA reads as TGTGCCAGCAGCTCCCTTAGCAATACGCAGTATTTT. It encodes CASSSLSNTQYF.

The rearrangement links TRBV19 to TRBJ2-4; 7 bases map to TRBD1. Germline V CDR1 and CDR2: LNHDA, SQIVND (reference sequence). This CDR3 is built from 15 residues. With 6 bases clipped from V and 6 bases from J, the junction kept 11 bases outside the gene matches. The CDR3 sequence is CASRKQTGPGNIQYF. CDR3 nucleotide sequence: TGTGCCAGTAGAAAACAGACAGGGCCTGGAAACATTCAGTACTTC.

J is TRBJ1-3 and V is TRBV9, with a weak D call TRBD1 (5 bases). There are 15 residues in the CDR3. Germline V gives CDR1 SGDLS, CDR2 YYNGEE. The V gene lost 3 bases and the J gene lost 4 bases, with 14 bases spanning the gap. The CDR3 DNA reads as TGTGCCAGCAGCGCCCTAAACGGGGGGGGAAACACCATATATTTT. Translating it yields CASSALNGGGNTIYF.

CDR3 sequence reads: CASSQDLAEAGRAFF. CDR3 DNA sequence: TGCGCCAGCAGCCAAGATTTGGCGGAGGCCGGGAGAGCTTTCTTT. The chain employs TRBV4-1 and TRBJ1-1; D gene unclear. V was clipped by 0 bases and J by 10 bases, with 18 bases between them. The germline V gene encodes CDR1 MGHRA and CDR2 YSYEKL. CDR3 length: 15 residues.

Points on this clone: Distinct nucleotide sequences in the sample also encode this CDR3. The chain uses TRBV11-2 and TRBJ2-3; 11 nucleotides match TRBD2. V shed 5 bases, J shed 2 bases, and the junction held 3 bases outside the gene matches. The CDR3 length is 15 residues. Germline-derived CDR1 and CDR2 are SGHAT and FQNNGV. The CDR3 region has the DNA TGTGCCAGCAGCCCGGGACTAGCGGACACAGATACGCAGTATTTT. Translating gives CASSPGLADTDTQYF.

This clone appeared a few times. The chain is built from TRBV29-1 and TRBJ2-5; tentative D call: TRBD1 (6 bases). Germline values: CDR1 SQVTM, CDR2 ANQGSEA. CDR3 length equals 10 residues. V dropped 6 bases and J dropped 6 bases, with 8 bases sitting between them. The CDR3: CSVGAQTQYF. The CDR3 DNA follows: TGCAGCGTGGGGGCCCAGACCCAGTACTTC. Full variable domain (missing parts from reference TRBV29-1 and TRBJ2-5): SAVISQKPSRDICQRGTSLTIQCQVDSQVTMMFWYRQQPGQSLTLIATANQGSEATYESGFVIDKFPISRPNLTFSTLTVSNMSPEDSSIYLCSVGAQTQYFGPGTRLLVL.